These T cell receptor beta chains were read from a single sample in a study of blood T cells in healthy people across ages. TCRdb processed the 5' RACE reads anew with MiXCR; each CDR3 protein has one entry. In the table there are about 1.1 million distinct CDR3 sequences, roughly two fifths of which are singletons. What was sequenced was blood. The receptors were sampled from a man aged 18 to 29 in good health. Both conserved end residues are part of each CDR3. Each record gives: V gene, J gene, clone size, D gene, CDR3 protein, CDR3 DNA. The D gene is left open where the match is weak. The size of a clone is reported for some rows only, either as once, few or many, or as a class for expanded clones.

>TRBV7-2|TRBJ2-3|.|.
CASSLDGVSTDTQYF
TGTGCCAGCAGCTTAGACGGGGTCAGCACAGATACGCAGTATTTT
>TRBV6-2/TRBV6-3|TRBJ2-7|.|TRBD2
CASSSWTSDSYEQYF
TGTGCCAGCAGTTCCTGGACTAGCGACTCCTACGAGCAGTACTTC
>TRBV6-2/TRBV6-3|TRBJ1-6|.|.
CASSELSGRSNSPLHF
TGTGCCAGCAGTGAGCTCTCGGGACGGAGTAATTCACCCCTCCACTTT
>TRBV12-3/TRBV12-4|TRBJ2-3|.|TRBD2
CASSLDRGGTTDTQYF
TGTGCCAGCAGTTTAGACCGGGGAGGGACCACAGATACGCAGTATTTT
>TRBV6-6|TRBJ1-5|.|.
CASSDGPIQQPQHF
TGTGCCAGCAGTGACGGGCCGATCCAACAGCCCCAGCATTTT
>TRBV20-1|TRBJ2-5|.|.
CSASVAYVQETQYF
TGCAGTGCTAGCGTGGCGTACGTCCAAGAGACCCAGTACTTC
>TRBV7-9|TRBJ2-2|.|.
CASSFPYPGELFF
TGTGCCAGCAGCTTTCCTTACCCCGGGGAGCTGTTTTTT
>TRBV10-3|TRBJ2-3|.|.
CAISESKAGGITDTQYF
TGTGCCATCAGTGAGTCCAAGGCAGGCGGAATCACAGATACGCAGTATTTT
>TRBV7-9|TRBJ2-1|few|.
CASSVVTTRHYNEQFF
TGTGCCAGCAGCGTAGTTACGACTAGGCACTACAATGAGCAGTTCTTC
>TRBV7-9|TRBJ2-7|.|.
CASSSRPGGSYNERYF
TGTGCCAGCAGCTCCCGACCAGGGGGGTCCTACAATGAGCGGTACTTC
>TRBV4-2|TRBJ1-4|.|.
CASSQGARGLSGKLFF
TGTGCCAGCAGCCAAGGTGCTAGGGGATTGAGTGGAAAACTGTTTTTT
>TRBV25-1|TRBJ1-6|once|.
CASSESRIIIPMGNSPLHF
TGTGCCAGCAGTGAATCCCGGATCATAATCCCTATGGGGAATTCACCCCTCCACTTT
>TRBV12-3/TRBV12-4|TRBJ2-2|.|TRBD2
CASSSSRGGGELFF
TGTGCCAGCAGTTCCTCTCGCGGGGGCGGGGAGCTGTTTTTT
>TRBV29-1|TRBJ2-5|.|TRBD1
CSVAETGGATQYF
TGCAGCGTCGCCGAGACAGGGGGCGCGACCCAGTACTTC
>TRBV11-2|TRBJ1-1|.|TRBD1
CASSTTGQGTEAFF
TGTGCCAGCAGCACTACGGGACAGGGCACTGAAGCTTTCTTT
>TRBV27|TRBJ2-1|many|TRBD1
CASSTGGPYNEQFF
TGTGCCAGCAGTACAGGGGGACCTTACAATGAGCAGTTCTTC
>TRBV24-1|TRBJ2-2|.|.
CATSDPGTSTGELFF
TGTGCCACCAGTGACCCCGGGACCTCCACCGGGGAGCTGTTTTTT
>TRBV12-5|TRBJ2-1|.|TRBD2
CASGLVQGFLAGGKHGEQFF
TGTGCTAGTGGTTTGGTACAAGGTTTTCTAGCGGGGGGGAAGCATGGAGAGCAGTTCTTC
>TRBV30|TRBJ2-3|few|TRBD1
CAWSRQGGTDTQYF
TGTGCCTGGAGTAGGCAGGGGGGCACAGATACGCAGTATTTT
>TRBV12-3/TRBV12-4|TRBJ1-1|.|.
CASRNKANTEAFF
TGTGCCAGCAGAAATAAGGCGAACACTGAAGCTTTCTTT
>TRBV10-3|TRBJ2-3|.|.
CAIASPDTQYF
TGTGCCATTGCGTCCCCAGATACGCAGTATTTT
>TRBV5-4|TRBJ1-5|few|.
CASSQQGRNHPQHF
TGTGCCAGCAGCCAACAGGGACGAAATCACCCCCAGCATTTT
>TRBV6-1|TRBJ2-5|few|.
CASSEAPGTIETQYF
TGTGCCAGCAGTGAAGCACCGGGAACTATAGAGACCCAGTACTTC
>TRBV5-1|TRBJ1-1|.|.
CASSFEPPDTNTEAFF
TGCGCCAGCAGCTTCGAACCGCCAGATACTAACACTGAAGCTTTCTTT
>TRBV21-1|TRBJ2-3|.|.
CASSKDRSAGGKRDTQYF
TGTGCCAGCAGCAAAGATAGGTCCGCGGGGGGTAAGAGAGATACGCAGTATTTT
>TRBV20-1|TRBJ1-2|.|.
CSARDSRSPYDYTF
TGCAGTGCTAGAGATTCCCGTAGTCCCTATGACTACACCTTC
>TRBV20-1|TRBJ2-5|few|.
CSASGPTSVETQYF
TGCAGTGCTAGTGGTCCGACTAGTGTGGAGACCCAGTACTTC
>TRBV7-2|TRBJ2-5|.|.
CASSYQQGRETQYF
TGTGCCAGCAGCTACCAACAGGGCAGAGAGACCCAGTACTTC
>TRBV7-2|TRBJ1-1|few|.
CASSSTPDPMNTEAFF
TGTGCCAGCAGCTCCACCCCGGACCCTATGAACACTGAAGCTTTCTTT
>TRBV4-3|TRBJ1-2|few|TRBD1
CASSLVGTGVYGYTF
TGCGCCAGCAGCCTTGTCGGGACAGGGGTCTATGGCTACACCTTC
>TRBV5-1|TRBJ2-3|.|.
CASSLRPTQSTDTQYF
TGCGCCAGCAGCTTGAGACCGACGCAGAGCACAGATACGCAGTATTTT
>TRBV24-1|TRBJ1-4|few|.
CATNTATNEKLFF
TGTGCCACCAACACAGCAACTAATGAAAAACTGTTTTTT
>TRBV19|TRBJ2-5|once|TRBD1
CASSVQGLGETQYF
TGTGCCAGTAGTGTACAGGGGTTAGGAGAGACCCAGTACTTC
>TRBV4-2|TRBJ1-4|.|.
CASSQRAGYSAEKLFF
TGTGCCAGCAGCCAGAGAGCCGGATACAGCGCGGAAAAACTGTTTTTT
>TRBV4-3|TRBJ1-6|.|.
CASKEGTDSPLHF
TGCGCCAGCAAAGAGGGGACGGATTCACCCCTCCACTTT
>TRBV7-3|TRBJ2-7|.|TRBD1
CASSFQQGPYEQYF
TGTGCCAGCAGCTTTCAACAGGGGCCCTACGAGCAGTACTTC
>TRBV7-9|TRBJ2-4|.|.
CASSMTGSGPLNIQYF
TGTGCCAGCAGCATGACAGGTTCTGGGCCTCTAAACATTCAGTACTTC
>TRBV20-1|TRBJ2-7|.|.
CSAGPWKGNEQYF
TGCAGTGCCGGCCCCTGGAAGGGGAATGAGCAGTACTTC
>TRBV6-1|TRBJ2-3|.|TRBD2
CASSPYVLAGGGDTQYF
TGTGCCAGCAGCCCCTATGTTTTAGCGGGGGGCGGAGATACGCAGTATTTT
>TRBV4-1|TRBJ2-7|.|.
CASSFSPTATYEQYF
TGCGCCAGCAGCTTTAGCCCGACAGCCACCTACGAGCAGTACTTC
>TRBV4-1|TRBJ1-1|.|.
CASSQGVQGGTEVFF
TGCGCCAGCAGCCAAGGGGTACAGGGCGGCACTGAAGTTTTCTTT
>TRBV5-1|TRBJ1-2|many|.
CASSLKEGSDYGYTF
TGCGCCAGCAGCTTGAAAGAAGGGAGCGACTATGGCTACACCTTC
>TRBV27|TRBJ1-1|.|.
CASSLTTLQGGTEAFF
TGTGCCAGCAGCCTGACCACCCTACAGGGAGGGACTGAAGCTTTCTTT
>TRBV4-3|TRBJ2-3|many|.
CASSSSRTSTDTQYF
TGCGCCAGCAGCTCGTCGAGAACTAGCACAGATACGCAGTATTTT
>TRBV4-3|TRBJ1-5|.|.
CASSQERIWQPQHF
TGCGCCAGCAGCCAAGAACGGATATGGCAGCCCCAGCATTTT
>TRBV5-1|TRBJ1-2|.|.
CASSEPGQYGYTF
TGCGCCAGCAGCGAACCGGGACAATATGGCTACACCTTC
>TRBV7-2|TRBJ2-2|.|TRBD1
CASSLVETGGTTGELFF
TGTGCCAGCAGCTTAGTAGAGACAGGGGGAACGACCGGGGAGCTGTTTTTT
>TRBV12-3/TRBV12-4|TRBJ1-2|few|.
CASSLGVRLGYTF
TGTGCCAGCAGTTTAGGGGTGAGGCTTGGCTACACCTTC
>TRBV10-3|TRBJ2-7|few|.
CAISESWGSNEQYF
TGTGCCATCAGTGAGTCGTGGGGTAGCAATGAGCAGTACTTC
>TRBV12-3/TRBV12-4|TRBJ2-1|.|TRBD1
CASSFGTGLHNEQFF
TGTGCCAGCAGTTTTGGGACAGGGCTGCACAATGAGCAGTTCTTC